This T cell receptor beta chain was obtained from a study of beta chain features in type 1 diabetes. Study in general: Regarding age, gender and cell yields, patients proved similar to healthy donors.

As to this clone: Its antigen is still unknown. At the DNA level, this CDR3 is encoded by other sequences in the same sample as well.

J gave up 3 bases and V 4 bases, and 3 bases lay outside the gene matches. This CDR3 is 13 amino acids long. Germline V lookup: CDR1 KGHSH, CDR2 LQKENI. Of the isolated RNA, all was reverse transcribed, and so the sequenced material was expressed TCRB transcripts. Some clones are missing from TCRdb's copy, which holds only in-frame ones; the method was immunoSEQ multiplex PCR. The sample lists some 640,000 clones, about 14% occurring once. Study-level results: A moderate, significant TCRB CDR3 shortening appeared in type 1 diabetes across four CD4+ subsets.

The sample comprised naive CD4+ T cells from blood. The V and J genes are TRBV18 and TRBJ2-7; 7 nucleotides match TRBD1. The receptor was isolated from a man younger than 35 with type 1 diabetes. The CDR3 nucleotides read TGTGCCAGCTCACAAGGACAGGTCTACGAGCAGTACTTC. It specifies CASSQGQVYEQYF.